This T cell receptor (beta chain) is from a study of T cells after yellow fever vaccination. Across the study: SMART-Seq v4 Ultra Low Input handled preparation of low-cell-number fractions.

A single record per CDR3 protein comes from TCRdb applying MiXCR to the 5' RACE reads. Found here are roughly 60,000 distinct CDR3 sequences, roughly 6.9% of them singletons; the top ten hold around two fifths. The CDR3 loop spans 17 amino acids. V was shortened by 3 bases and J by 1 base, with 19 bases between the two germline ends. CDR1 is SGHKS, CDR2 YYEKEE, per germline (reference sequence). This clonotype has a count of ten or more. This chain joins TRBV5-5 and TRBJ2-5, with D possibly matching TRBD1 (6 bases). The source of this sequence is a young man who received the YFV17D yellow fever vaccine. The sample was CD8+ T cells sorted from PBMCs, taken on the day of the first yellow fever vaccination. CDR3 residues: CASSSDPGTMPQETQYF. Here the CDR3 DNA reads TGTGCCAGCAGCTCGGATCCCGGGACAATGCCCCAAGAGACCCAGTACTTC.